What follows are 19 T cell receptor beta chains derived from one specimen sequenced in a study of T cell responses to AZD1222 COVID-19 vaccine. Method: immunoSEQ multiplex PCR; TCRdb's copy keeps in-frame clones and lacks some. The sample shows some 200,000 clones, approximately 91% of them seen only once. The sequences come from peripheral blood, collected on day 0 of AZD1222 vaccination. These receptors originate from an adult in good health.

The V call is TRBV5-1, the J call TRBJ2-7, with D hard to call. The CDR3 has 13 amino acids. V was clipped by 0 bases and J by 2 bases, with 6 bases between them. Looked up from germline, CDR1 is SGHRS and CDR2 is YFSETQ. CDR3 nucleotide sequence: TGCGCCAGCAGCTTGGATCTTCCCTACGAGCAGTACTTC. Translating it yields CASSLDLPYEQYF.

This clone was seen only a few times. This chain uses TRBV19 with TRBJ1-4, with D hard to call. The V gene lost 5 bases and the J gene lost 8 bases, with 15 bases spanning the gap. The CDR3 consists of 14 residues. Per the germline V gene, CDR1 is LNHDA and CDR2 is SQIVND (reference sequence). The CDR3 sequence is CASSGWALQEKLFF. In nucleotides, the CDR3 is TGTGCCAGTAGTGGCTGGGCACTACAGGAAAAACTGTTTTTT.

The chain has TRBV7-8 and TRBJ1-2; 7 nucleotides agree with TRBD1. J gave up 2 bases and V 3 bases, and 3 bases lay outside the gene matches. This CDR3 region has 14 residues. Germline CDR1 is SGHVS and CDR2 is FQNEAQ. CDR3 nucleotides: TGTGCCAGCAGCTTTGCAGGGGGAAACTATGGCTACACCTTC. Translating it yields CASSFAGGNYGYTF.

The table lists this clone with a count of one. The gene calls are TRBV9 and TRBJ2-7; D gene unclear. Trimming cost V 0 bases and J 6 bases, with 13 bases left between them. CDR3 length: 14 amino acids. The germline CDR1 and CDR2 sequences are SGDLS and YYNGEE. This CDR3 is CASSVDPRLGEQYF. The CDR3 DNA follows: TGTGCCAGCAGCGTAGATCCCAGGCTCGGCGAGCAGTACTTC.

The chain combines TRBV15 with TRBJ1-1; perhaps TRBD1 as D (5 bases). The CDR3 consists of 14 residues. Germline V gene data show CDR1 as LNHNV and CDR2 as YYDKDF (reference sequence). V lost 3 bases to trimming and J lost 1 base, with 9 bases between them. CDR3 loop: CATSSPGQNTEAFF. The CDR3 DNA is TGTGCCACCAGCAGCCCAGGACAGAACACTGAAGCTTTCTTT.

This chain joins TRBV11-2 and TRBJ2-5; TRBD1 matches 9 bases. The CDR3 runs 16 residues. V lost 3 bases, J lost 6 bases, and 11 bases stayed unmatched. Germline V gene lookup returns CDR1 SGHAT and CDR2 FQNNGV. The CDR3 DNA sequence: TGTGCCAGCAGCTTCCGACAGGGGGTGGTGAAAAAGACCCAGTACTTC. Translating it yields CASSFRQGVVKKTQYF.

The J gene is TRBJ2-2, the V gene TRBV29-1, with D perhaps matching TRBD1 or TRBD2 (5 bases each). V was trimmed by 4 bases and J by 7 bases, leaving 10 bases between them. Germline values: CDR1 SQVTM, CDR2 ANQGSEA. This CDR3 has 12 amino acids. The CDR3 loop is CSVVAGGGELFF. CDR3 DNA sequence: TGCAGCGTTGTTGCTGGGGGCGGGGAGCTGTTTTTT.

The V call is TRBV4-1, the J call TRBJ1-5; 8 bases match TRBD1. The CDR3 sequence is 13 residues long. Germline V gives CDR1 MGHRA, CDR2 YSYEKL. With 8 bases clipped from V and 3 bases from J, the junction kept 3 bases outside the gene matches. The CDR3 DNA reads as TGCGCCAGCGGGACAGGAGACAATCAGCCCCAGCATTTT. Translated, it gives CASGTGDNQPQHF.

The genes are TRBV6-4 and TRBJ2-5; tentatively, D is TRBD2 (5 bases). V was pared by 8 bases and J by 7 bases, with 17 bases between. From germline, CDR1 is MRHNA and CDR2 SNTAGT. This CDR3 is 13 amino acids long. The CDR3 is CASSRPDEGTQYF. DNA of the CDR3: TGTGCCAGCTCCCGCCCCGATGAGGGGACCCAGTACTTC.

This chain links TRBV24-1 with TRBJ2-2, with D perhaps TRBD1 (6 bases). This CDR3 spans 12 amino acids. Germline CDR1 KGHDR, CDR2 SFDVKD. V was trimmed by 8 bases and J by 5 bases, leaving 8 bases between them. CDR3 in amino acids: CATTTGTGELFF. CDR3 sequence (DNA): TGTGCCACCACAACAGGGACCGGGGAGCTGTTTTTT.

The chain joins TRBV11-2 to TRBJ2-3, with D hard to call. V was trimmed by 8 bases and J by 4 bases, leaving 7 bases between them. This CDR3 has 11 amino acids. Germline V gene lookup returns CDR1 SGHAT and CDR2 FQNNGV. As DNA, the CDR3 is TGTGCCAGCTTAATCGCAGATACGCAGTATTTT. Protein: CASLIADTQYF.

This chain links TRBV7-2 with TRBJ1-5; TRBD1 agrees at 11 bases. Trimming cost V 8 bases and J 1 base; bases outside gene matches: 7. Germline CDR1 reads SGHTA; CDR2 reads FQGNSA. The CDR3 is 16 amino acids. The CDR3 region is CASQRTGGVSNQPQHF. CDR3 sequence (DNA): TGTGCCAGCCAGCGGACAGGGGGCGTGAGCAATCAGCCCCAGCATTTT. The variable domain in full, with the rest retrieved from reference TRBV7-2 and TRBJ1-5, is GAGVSQSPSNKVTEKGKDVELRCDPISGHTALYWYRQSLGQGLEFLIYFQGNSAPDKSGLPSDRFSAERTGGSVSTLTIQRTQQEDSAVYLCASQRTGGVSNQPQHFGDGTRLSIL.

CDR3 amino acids: CASSYHYGGTGELFF. In DNA form, the CDR3 reads TGTGCCAGCAGTTACCACTACGGGGGCACCGGGGAGCTGTTTTTT. The chain carries TRBV6-5 and TRBJ2-2, with D possibly TRBD2 on 6 matching bases. Trimming shortened V by 2 bases and J by 4 bases, and 11 bases separated the two germline ends. The CDR3 loop spans 15 amino acids. Per germline, CDR1 MNHEY and CDR2 SVGAGI.

This chain links TRBV28 with TRBJ2-2; 8 positions match TRBD1. CDR3 length equals 15 residues. J lost 5 bases, V lost 6 bases, and 8 bases had no gene match. Per the germline V gene, CDR1 is MDHEN and CDR2 is SYDVKM. CDR3: CASRNLDRATGELFF. CDR3 DNA sequence: TGTGCCAGCAGAAACTTGGACAGGGCGACCGGGGAGCTGTTTTTT.

J is TRBJ1-2 and V is TRBV16; no clear D gene. CDR3 length: 17 residues. V was trimmed by 4 bases and J by 0 bases, leaving 18 bases between them. Per the germline V gene, CDR1 is KGHSY and CDR2 is FQNENV. The CDR3 DNA reads as TGTGCCAGCAGCCCCGACGAGGTCACAACGGCTAACTATGGCTACACCTTC. Residues: CASSPDEVTTANYGYTF.

This chain links TRBV2 with TRBJ2-1; D remains ambiguous. CDR1 is SNHLY, CDR2 FYNNEI, per germline. This CDR3 region has 11 residues. V lost 4 bases and J lost 8, with 6 bases in between. The CDR3 DNA is TGTGCCAGCAGTGCGAGGTATGAGCAGTTCTTC. Residues: CASSARYEQFF.

This clone has only one observation. V is TRBV19 and J is TRBJ1-2, with TRBD1 matching 7 bases. This CDR3 has 15 residues. J lost 3 bases, V lost 7 bases, and 11 bases had no gene match. Per the germline V gene, CDR1 is LNHDA and CDR2 is SQIVND (reference sequence). The CDR3 sequence is CASNGEPTGDYGYTF. Written as DNA, the CDR3 is TGTGCCAGTAACGGGGAACCCACAGGGGACTATGGCTACACCTTC.

The sample holds a few counts of this clone. The chain combines TRBV18 with TRBJ1-5; D is perhaps TRBD1 (5 bases). The germline V and J ends were trimmed by 2 bases and 6 bases, with 8 bases remaining between them. CDR1 is KGHSH and CDR2 is LQKENI in the germline V gene. This CDR3 is 13 amino acids long. Written as DNA, the CDR3 is TGTGCCAGCTCACCAAATGGGGGTCAGCCCCAGCATTTT. It is translated as CASSPNGGQPQHF.

This chain uses TRBV2 with TRBJ2-3; 7 nucleotides match TRBD1. Trimming at V came to 6 bases and at J to 0 bases, leaving 3 bases not matched to a gene. CDR3 length: 14 amino acids. Germline CDR1 reads SNHLY; CDR2 reads FYNNEI. DNA of the CDR3: TGTGCCAGCAGCCGGGACAGAAGCACAGATACGCAGTATTTT. Its translation is CASSRDRSTDTQYF.